The 17 T cell receptor beta chains below all came from one sample that was sequenced in a study of breast tumors, draining lymph nodes, adjacent tissues. Breast cancer patients provided tissue from their axillary draining lymph nodes. MiXCR, run by TCRdb on the multiplex PCR reads, gives a single entry per CDR3 protein. Of 150,000 to 200,000 distinct CDR3 sequences in the sample, 25% to 40% were seen once. Sequenced material: axillary lymph node tissue. Receptor source: a female donor with breast cancer. Some clones in this sample may be carry-over from other donors' samples.

As to this clonotype: One end of the junction fails to match germline, which may point to a read error. The chain couples TRBV7-2 to TRBJ1-2, with unresolved D. The germline V gene has CDR1 SGHTA and CDR2 FQGNSA. This CDR3 is built from 15 residues. The CDR3 bases are TGTGCCAGCAGCTTAGTTTCCCAAGGAAGCTATGGCTACCCCTTC. Its translation is CASSLVSQGSYGYPF.

Many counts were recorded for this clonotype. The V call is TRBV5-4, the J call TRBJ2-3; D assignment may be TRBD1 or TRBD2 (6 bases each). The CDR3 is 16 residues long. V was cut by 4 bases and J by 7 bases, with 22 bases left in between. Looked up from germline, CDR1 is SGHNT and CDR2 is YYREEE (reference sequence). The CDR3, as DNA: TGTGCCAGCAGCCTCAGACTAGGAGGGGGAGTTAATACGCAGTATTTT. This encodes CASSLRLGGGVNTQYF. The entire variable domain, with the rest obtained from reference TRBV5-4 and TRBJ2-3, is as follows: ETGVTQSPTHLIKTRGQQVTLRCSSQSGHNTVSWYQQALGQGPQFIFQYYREEENGRGNFPPRFSGLQFPNYSSELNVNALELDDSALYLCASSLRLGGGVNTQYFGPGTRLTVL.

This clonotype appeared many times. The gene calls are TRBV20-1 and TRBJ2-2; tentative D call: TRBD1 (5 bases). The CDR3 runs 14 residues. Germline CDR1 reads DFQATT; CDR2 reads SNEGSKA (reference sequence). V was clipped by 0 bases and J by 4 bases, with 9 bases between them. CDR3 sequence (DNA): TGCAGTGCTAGAGACAGGGCAGGCACCGGGGAGCTGTTTTTT. Its translation: CSARDRAGTGELFF.

J is TRBJ2-3 and V is TRBV20-1; possible D gene TRBD2, 5 bases. Trimming took 5 bases from V and 6 from J, leaving 24 bases between them. The germline V gene has CDR1 DFQATT and CDR2 SNEGSKA (reference sequence). The CDR3 is 16 residues long. The CDR3 is CSAVDRTGRVLDTQYF. CDR3 DNA sequence: TGCAGTGCTGTGGATCGAACTGGGCGGGTTTTGGATACGCAGTATTTT.

This clonotype was seen at least ten times. This rearrangement joins TRBV5-6 to TRBJ2-3, with a tentative D call TRBD1 (6 bases). Trimming removed 5 bases from V and 0 bases from J, with 10 bases in between. Germline loops: CDR1 SGHDT, CDR2 YYEEEE. The CDR3 sequence is 14 residues long. The CDR3: CASSWDTSTDTQYF. The CDR3, as DNA: TGTGCCAGCAGTTGGGACACTAGCACAGATACGCAGTATTTT. The full variable domain, completed using reference TRBV5-6 and TRBJ2-3, is DAGVTQSPTHLIKTRGQQVTLRCSPKSGHDTVSWYQQALGQGPQFIFQYYEEEERQRGNFPDRFSGHQFPNYSSELNVNALLLGDSALYLCASSWDTSTDTQYFGPGTRLTVL.

This clonotype was picked up a small number of times. This may come from a read error, since a much larger clone is one base off. This chain uses TRBV11-2 with TRBJ2-7; D might be TRBD2 (5 bases). CDR1 and CDR2 (germline): SGHAT, FQNNGV. Trimming cost V 4 bases and J 2 bases, with 15 bases left between them. The CDR3 is made up of 15 amino acids. In DNA, the CDR3 is TGTGCCAGCAGCTGGGTGGGAGACACTACCTACGAGCAGTACTTC. Its translation is CASSWVGDTTYEQYF.

This clonotype was observed at least ten times. The J gene is TRBJ2-1, the V gene TRBV10-3; D remains unclear. V lost 2 bases, J lost 0 bases, and 8 bases lay in between. Germline CDR1 is ENHRY and CDR2 is SYGVKD. The CDR3 has 15 residues. The DNA of the CDR3 is TGTGCCATCAGTGAGAGTATCGCCTCCTACAATGAGCAGTTCTTC. Translation: CAISESIASYNEQFF.

The chain joins TRBV28 to TRBJ2-7, with TRBD1 matching over 7 bases. V lost 3 bases, J lost 0 bases, and 14 bases stayed unmatched. Germline assignment: CDR1 MDHEN and CDR2 SYDVKM. This CDR3 has 18 residues. CDR3 region: CASSFFVTGQQDSYEQYF. As DNA, the CDR3 is TGTGCCAGCAGTTTCTTTGTAACGGGACAGCAAGACTCCTACGAGCAGTACTTC.

The chain recombines TRBV30 with TRBJ2-3, with 7 bases fitting TRBD1. This CDR3 comprises 15 residues. V trimming: 5 bases; J trimming: 2 bases; junction bases outside the gene matches: 10. In germline, CDR1 is GTSNPN, CDR2 SVGIG (reference sequence). The CDR3 DNA follows: TGTGCCTGGGACAAAAGGGGGCTACCCACAGATACGCAGTATTTT. The encoded protein is CAWDKRGLPTDTQYF.

Notes on this clonotype: A much more abundant neighbour one base away suggests this may be a read error. The V and J genes are TRBV2 and TRBJ1-2, with TRBD1 matching over 7 bases. CDR3 length equals 14 residues. Germline V gene data show CDR1 as SNHLY and CDR2 as FYNNEI. Here the CDR3 reads CAGRGGGLRYGYTF. The CDR3 nucleotides are TGTGCCGGCAGGGGGGGGGGTCTGCGGTATGGCTACACCTTC.

About this clonotype: This could be a read error, since a much larger clone is one nucleotide away. Given the absence of the conserved phenylalanine or tryptophan at the CDR3 end, a read error is likely. The chain couples TRBV4-2 to TRBJ1-4, with a possible D match to TRBD1 (5 bases). The CDR3 consists of 14 residues. The V gene lost 4 bases and the J gene lost 8 bases, with 14 bases spanning the gap. Per germline, CDR1 LGHNA and CDR2 YNFKEQ. CDR3 coding DNA: TGTGCCAGCAGCCGAGACAGATTGGGAGAAAAACTGTTTTCT. This codes for CASSRDRLGEKLFS.

This clonotype was detected ten times or more. The chain uses TRBV4-2 and TRBJ2-3, with a weak D call TRBD2 (6 bases). Germline-derived CDR1 and CDR2 are LGHNA and YNFKEQ. The V gene lost 3 bases and the J gene lost 6 bases, with 19 bases spanning the gap. CDR3 length: 16 amino acids. DNA of the CDR3: TGTGCCAGCAGCCAGGACACAAAGGAGGGAGTCGATACGCAGTATTTT. Its translation is CASSQDTKEGVDTQYF.

This clonotype was counted ten times or more. J is TRBJ1-2 and V is TRBV15; 9 bases line up with TRBD1. Germline V CDR1 and CDR2: LNHNV, YYDKDF (reference sequence). There are 19 residues in the CDR3. Losses at the gene ends were 5 bases for V and 4 bases for J; bases not matched to a gene: 20. The CDR3 reads CATSGGNHVGTGSGYGYTF. The CDR3 coding sequence is TGTGCCACCAGCGGGGGTAATCATGTCGGGACAGGGTCCGGCTATGGCTACACCTTC.

This clonotype came up a few times. This clone may be a read error of a much larger clone one base away. The chain couples TRBV7-3 to TRBJ1-2; D not resolved. Germline lookup yields CDR1 SGHTA and CDR2 FQGTGA. The CDR3 is 15 amino acids. The CDR3 is CASSPPDTDFYGYPF. The CDR3 region has the DNA TGTGCCAGCAGCCCGCCGGATACAGATTTTTATGGCTACCCCTTC. The whole variable domain, filled in from reference TRBV7-3 and TRBJ1-2, reads GAGVSQTPSNKVTEKGKYVELRCDPISGHTALYWYRQSLGQGPEFLIYFQGTGAADDSGLPNDRFFAVRPEGSVSTLKIQRTERGDSAVYLCASSPPDTDFYGYPFGSGTRLTVV.

This clonotype came up once. The rearrangement joins TRBV20-1 to TRBJ2-5; D is unresolved. CDR1 and CDR2 from the germline V gene are DFQATT and SNEGSKA (reference sequence). The CDR3 runs 12 residues. The V end was cut by 7 bases, the J end by 4 bases, with 13 bases between. The CDR3 loop is CSVPVVGETQYF. For the CDR3, the DNA is TGCAGTGTCCCCGTGGTCGGAGAGACCCAGTACTTC.

Note on this clonotype: Being one base from a much bigger clone, this may be a read error. The CDR3 sequence: CTTLLRAGTNEQFF. The CDR3 bases are TGTACCACCCTGCTGAGGGCGGGGACGAATGAGCAGTTCTTC. V and J are TRBV19 and TRBJ2-1; D is possibly TRBD2 (6 bases). This CDR3 comprises 14 residues. Germline V CDR1 and CDR2: LNHDA, SQIVND (reference sequence).

On this clonotype: A much larger clone sits a single nucleotide away, making a read error possible. The genes are TRBV5-4 and TRBJ2-3, with 10 positions matching TRBD2. The ends lost 7 bases at V and 4 bases at J; junction bases unmatched: 12. Germline CDR1 is SGHNT and CDR2 is YYREEE (reference sequence). CDR3 length: 16 amino acids. The CDR3 loop reads CASSKGLAAYPDTQYF. The CDR3 bases are TGTGCCAGCTCGAAAGGACTAGCGGCATACCCAGATACGCAGTATTTT.